This TCR beta chain was documented in a study of cytomegalovirus exposure and HLA in healthy donors. Overall study context: HLA-typed donors were the source of 82 million or so unique TCRs, which an early data release held. Study conclusions and caveats: Follow-up analysis later connected one missense variant in DCLRE1C with trimming of TCR beta V- and J-genes. In most subjects, TCR beta sequences reportedly gave accurate predictions of HLA-A and HLA-B alleles. Immune exposure data for these donors was limited to CMV serostatus.

The CDR3 totals 17 residues. Germline lookup yields CDR1 SGHTA and CDR2 FQGTGA. V lost 5 bases to trimming and J lost 4 bases; unmatched junction nucleotides: 10. PCR amplification relied on 60 Vbeta primers (plus 13 Jbeta primers). Produced via immunoSEQ multiplex PCR; TCRdb's table is partial and in-frame only. The listing contains approximately 190,000 clones. Concerning this clone itself: Antigen unknown.

This chain joins TRBV7-3 and TRBJ2-1; 11 nucleotides match TRBD1. The clonotype originates from a man aged 25 to 45 in good health and CMV-seronegative. The sequenced material came from PBMCs. The CDR3, as DNA: TGTGCCAGCAGCACTCCAACCGGGACAGGGGGATACAATGAGCAGTTCTTC. It yields the protein CASSTPTGTGGYNEQFF.